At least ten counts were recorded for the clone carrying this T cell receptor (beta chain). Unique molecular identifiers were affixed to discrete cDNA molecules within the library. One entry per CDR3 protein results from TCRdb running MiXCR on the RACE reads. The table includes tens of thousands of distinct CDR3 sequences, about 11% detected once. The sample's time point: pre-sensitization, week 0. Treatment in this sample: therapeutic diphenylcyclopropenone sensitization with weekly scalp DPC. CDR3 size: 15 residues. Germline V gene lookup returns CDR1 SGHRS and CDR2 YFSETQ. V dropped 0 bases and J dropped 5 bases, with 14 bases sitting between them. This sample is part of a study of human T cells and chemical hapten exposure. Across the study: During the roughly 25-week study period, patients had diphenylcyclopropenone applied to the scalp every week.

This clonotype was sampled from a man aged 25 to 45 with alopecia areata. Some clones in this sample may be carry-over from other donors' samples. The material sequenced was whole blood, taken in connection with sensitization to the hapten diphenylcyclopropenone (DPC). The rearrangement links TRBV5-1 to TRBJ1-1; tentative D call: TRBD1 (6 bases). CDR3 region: CASSLDRGRRTEAFF. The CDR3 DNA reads TGCGCCAGCAGCTTGGACCGGGGGCGGAGAACTGAAGCTTTCTTT.